The next 19 T cell receptor beta chains were all read from a single sample in a study of shared clonotypes between healthy human individuals. Sequencing was performed with immunoSEQ multiplex PCR; in TCRdb, only in-frame clones are kept and a portion is missing. The table records fewer than 1.6 million clones, 98% of them present only once. Sequenced input: naive CD4+ T cells sorted from blood. Subset noted: CD45RA+ positively selected. Receptors originate from a man aged 25 to 40 in good health.

The V and J genes are TRBV18 and TRBJ1-1, with 10 bases identical to TRBD1. V shed 5 bases and J 5 bases; nucleotides not matched to a gene: 5. Per germline, CDR1 KGHSH and CDR2 LQKENI. The CDR3 is 14 residues long. The CDR3 DNA follows: TGTGCCAGCTCAGGCGACAGGGGGCGGACTGAAGCTTTCTTT. Its translation: CASSGDRGRTEAFF.

This rearrangement joins TRBV19 to TRBJ2-1, with a tentative D call TRBD2 (5 bases). Germline CDR1 and CDR2: LNHDA and SQIVND (reference sequence). V lost 5 bases and J 9 bases, leaving 23 bases between the germline ends. This CDR3 has 16 residues. CDR3 nucleotides: TGTGCCAGTAGTCCCTGGGTAGCGATGGCGTTGGGTGAGCAGTTCTTC. Protein: CASSPWVAMALGEQFF.

V usage is TRBV18 and J usage is TRBJ1-5, with TRBD1 identical over 8 bases. This CDR3 comprises 16 residues. CDR1 and CDR2 (germline): KGHSH, LQKENI. V trimming: 4 bases; J trimming: 1 base; junction bases outside the gene matches: 6. The DNA of the CDR3 is TGTGCCAGCTCACTACTACAGGGGGTAAGCAATCAGCCCCAGCATTTT. Its protein is CASSLLQGVSNQPQHF.

The chain recombines TRBV7-2 with TRBJ1-1; D is uncertain. V gave up 1 base and J gave up 4 bases, with 7 bases separating them. The CDR3 sequence is 13 residues long. The germline V gene encodes CDR1 SGHTA and CDR2 FQGNSA. In nucleotides, the CDR3 is TGTGCCAGCAGCTTAGTGACAAGCACTGAAGCTTTCTTT. Translating gives CASSLVTSTEAFF.

The chain's CDR3 is CASSQDRPNSGNTIYF. The CDR3 nucleotides are TGCGCCAGCAGCCAAGATCGCCCGAACTCTGGAAACACCATATATTTT. The V and J genes are TRBV4-1 and TRBJ1-3; D is uncertain. V lost 0 bases, J lost 0 bases, and 9 bases lay in between. The CDR3 is 16 amino acids. The germline V gene has CDR1 MGHRA and CDR2 YSYEKL.

The rearrangement joins TRBV11-2 to TRBJ1-5; D gene uncertain. Germline CDR1 SGHAT, CDR2 FQNNGV. The CDR3 extends over 13 amino acids. Deletions cut 1 base from V and 4 bases from J, with 5 bases between. DNA for the CDR3: TGTGCCAGCAGCTTAGTCAGGAATCAGCCCCAGCATTTT. It encodes CASSLVRNQPQHF.

The genes are TRBV2 and TRBJ1-2, with 9 bases that match TRBD1. CDR1 SNHLY and CDR2 FYNNEI come from the germline V gene. V lost 8 bases, J lost 5 bases, and 3 bases stayed unmatched. The CDR3 consists of 12 residues. The chain's CDR3 is CASYGTGYGYTF. CDR3 bases: TGTGCCAGCTACGGGACAGGGTATGGCTACACCTTC.

This rearrangement joins TRBV9 to TRBJ2-1, with D maybe TRBD1 (6 bases). V lost 0 bases to trimming and J lost 6 bases, with 10 bases between them. Germline loops: CDR1 SGDLS, CDR2 YYNGEE. The CDR3 covers 14 residues. The CDR3 nucleotides are TGTGCCAGCAGCGTAGCTCCAGGGGTCAATGAGCAGTTCTTC. Translated, it gives CASSVAPGVNEQFF.

V and J are TRBV5-1 and TRBJ2-3; either TRBD1 or TRBD2 may supply D (6 bases each). CDR3 length: 15 amino acids. Germline CDR1 reads SGHRS; CDR2 reads YFSETQ. V lost 4 bases and J 5 bases, leaving 17 bases between the germline ends. CDR3 in DNA: TGCGCCAGCAGCAGCAAGGGGGGTTTTGTAGATACGCAGTATTTT. Its protein product is CASSSKGGFVDTQYF.

The gene calls are TRBV7-9 and TRBJ1-3, with D unclear. The germline V and J ends were trimmed by 5 bases and 3 bases, with 8 bases remaining between them. This CDR3 is 13 amino acids long. Looked up from germline, CDR1 is SEHNR and CDR2 is FQNEAQ (reference sequence). The CDR3, as DNA: TGTGCCAGCAGCCCTGGGAGTGGAAACACCATATATTTT. It encodes CASSPGSGNTIYF.

The chain is built from TRBV9 and TRBJ1-2; 7 bases match TRBD1. CDR3 size: 12 residues. Germline V gene lookup returns CDR1 SGDLS and CDR2 YYNGEE. V dropped 5 bases and J dropped 8; count of bases not matched to a gene: 6. The CDR3 here is CASRVPGGGYTF. CDR3 nucleotides: TGTGCCAGCAGGGTCCCAGGGGGGGGCTACACCTTC.

This clone is a singleton in its sample. A read error may account for a junction end that differs from germline. The V and J genes are TRBV2 and TRBJ1-2, with D maybe TRBD1 (6 bases). This CDR3 has 14 amino acids. Germline CDR1 reads SNHLY; CDR2 reads FYNNEI. The CDR3, as DNA: TGTGCCAGCACTGAACAGGGAGGAAATTATGGCTACACCTTC. Amino acid sequence: CASTEQGGNYGYTF. Based on the CDR3 plus reference TRBV2 and TRBJ1-2, the full variable domain is EPEVTQTPSHQVTQMGQEVILRCVPISNHLYFYWYRQILGQKVEFLVSFYNNEISEKSEIFDDQFSVERPDGSNFTLKIRSTKLEDSAMYFCASTEQGGNYGYTFGSGTRLTVV.

This chain links TRBV25-1 with TRBJ2-5; 8 bases are shared with TRBD1. This CDR3 is 14 amino acids long. J was trimmed by 5 bases and V by 3 bases; bases with no gene match: 5. Germline values: CDR1 MGHDK, CDR2 SYGVNS. The CDR3 DNA follows: TGTGCCAGCAGTGATCTCAGGGGGCGGGAGACCCAGTACTTC. Translating it yields CASSDLRGRETQYF.

The rearrangement uses TRBV7-9 and TRBJ1-2, with TRBD1 matching 9 bases. Germline assignment: CDR1 SEHNR and CDR2 FQNEAQ (reference sequence). The CDR3 runs to 13 residues. V lost 4 bases to trimming and J lost 6 bases; unmatched junction nucleotides: 3. The CDR3 bases are TGTGCCAGCAGCTCGACAGGGGGACATGGCTACACCTTC. As protein: CASSSTGGHGYTF.

Details on this clone: Additional DNA sequences in this sample encode the identical CDR3. The rearrangement uses TRBV5-1 and TRBJ2-1, with 10 bases matching TRBD2. The CDR3 spans 15 residues. In germline, CDR1 is SGHRS, CDR2 YFSETQ. With 0 bases clipped from V and 4 bases from J, the junction kept 1 base outside the gene matches. This CDR3 is CASSLASGGYNEQFF. The CDR3 DNA follows: TGCGCCAGCAGCTTGGCTAGCGGGGGTTACAATGAGCAGTTCTTC.

The chain combines TRBV9 with TRBJ1-2; 9 nucleotides align to TRBD1. CDR3 length: 13 amino acids. In germline, CDR1 is SGDLS, CDR2 YYNGEE. The J segment lost 4 bases and the V segment lost 8 bases, leaving 6 bases of the junction unmatched. The CDR3 coding sequence is TGTGCCAGTGGGACAGGGCGTCTCTATGGCTACACCTTC. It codes for CASGTGRLYGYTF. Supplemented by reference TRBV9 and TRBJ1-2, the full variable domain reads DSGVTQTPKHLITATGQRVTLRCSPRSGDLSVYWYQQSLDQGLQFLIQYYNGEERAKGNILERFSAQQFPDLHSELNLSSLELGDSALYFCASGTGRLYGYTFGSGTRLTVV.

Only one count was recorded for this clone. The chain recombines TRBV7-2 with TRBJ2-7, with TRBD2 identical over 8 bases. The CDR3 consists of 17 residues. Trimming took 1 base from V and 2 from J; bases not matched to a gene: 10. Per germline, CDR1 SGHTA and CDR2 FQGNSA. The CDR3 reads CASSLERVSGNPYEQYF. The CDR3 nucleotides read TGTGCCAGCAGCTTAGAGAGGGTTAGCGGGAACCCCTACGAGCAGTACTTC.

The genes are TRBV7-8 and TRBJ1-5; TRBD1 aligns across 8 bases. Germline V CDR1 and CDR2: SGHVS, FQNEAQ. The length of the CDR3 is 17 residues. The J segment lost 4 bases and the V segment lost 4 bases, leaving 12 bases of the junction unmatched. The CDR3 region is CASSSGQGQPYNQPQHF. The CDR3 coding sequence is TGTGCCAGCAGCTCAGGACAGGGACAACCCTATAATCAGCCCCAGCATTTT.

This chain joins TRBV6-4 and TRBJ1-2, with 9 bases matching TRBD1. The J segment lost 4 bases and the V segment lost 6 bases, leaving 9 bases of the junction unmatched. The CDR3 spans 15 residues. Germline CDR1 and CDR2: MRHNA and SNTAGT. The CDR3 DNA sequence: TGTGCCAGCAGCCTCCAGGGGACAGGGATCTATGGCTACACCTTC. Its translation: CASSLQGTGIYGYTF.